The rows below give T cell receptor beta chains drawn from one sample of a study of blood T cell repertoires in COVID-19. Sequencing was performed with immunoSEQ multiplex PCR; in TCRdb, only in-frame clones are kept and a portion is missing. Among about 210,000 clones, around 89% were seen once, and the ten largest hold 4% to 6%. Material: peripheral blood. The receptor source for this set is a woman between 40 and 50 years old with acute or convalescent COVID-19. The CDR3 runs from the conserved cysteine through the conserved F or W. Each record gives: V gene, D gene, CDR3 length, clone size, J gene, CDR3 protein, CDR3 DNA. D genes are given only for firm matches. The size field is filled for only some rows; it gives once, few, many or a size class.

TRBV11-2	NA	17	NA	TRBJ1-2	CASSLAGGPTSNYGYTF	TGTGCCAGCAGCTTAGCCGGAGGACCCACTTCTAACTATGGCTACACCTTC
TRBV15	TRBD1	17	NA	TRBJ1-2	CATSRPGTADPNYGYTF	TGTGCCACCAGCAGACCAGGGACAGCGGATCCTAACTATGGCTACACCTTC
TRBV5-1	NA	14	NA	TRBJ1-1	CASSLTAMNTEAFF	TGCGCCAGCAGCTTGACAGCCATGAACACTGAAGCTTTCTTT
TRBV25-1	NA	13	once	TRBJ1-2	CASSRGPFYGYTF	TGTGCCAGCAGTAGAGGGCCATTCTATGGCTACACCTTC
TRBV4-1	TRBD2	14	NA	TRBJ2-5	CASSQVAGVETQYF	TGCGCCAGCAGCCAAGTAGCGGGGGTTGAGACCCAGTACTTC
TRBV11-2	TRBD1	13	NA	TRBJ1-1	CASSKTGVTEAFF	TGTGCCAGCAGTAAGACAGGGGTCACTGAAGCTTTCTTT
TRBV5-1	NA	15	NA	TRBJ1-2	CASSLDGQSSYGYTF	TGCGCCAGCAGCTTGGACGGACAGAGCAGCTATGGCTACACCTTC
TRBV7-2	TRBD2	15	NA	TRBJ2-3	CASSLDGGGADTQYF	TGTGCCAGCAGCTTAGACGGGGGGGGAGCAGATACGCAGTATTTT
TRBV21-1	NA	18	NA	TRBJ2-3	CASTGLAGGRGYTDTQYF	TGTGCCAGCACCGGGCTAGCGGGGGGGCGGGGCTACACAGATACGCAGTATTTT
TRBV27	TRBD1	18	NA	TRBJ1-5	CASSPLPGTGGINQPQHF	TGTGCCAGCAGTCCACTCCCCGGGACAGGGGGCATCAATCAGCCCCAGCATTTT
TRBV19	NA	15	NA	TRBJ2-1	CASSPDSLGYNEQFF	TGTGCCAGTAGCCCGGACAGCCTGGGGTACAATGAGCAGTTCTTC
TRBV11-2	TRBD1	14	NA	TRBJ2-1	CASSKRTGLNEQFF	TGTGCCAGCAGCAAACGGACAGGGCTCAATGAGCAGTTCTTC
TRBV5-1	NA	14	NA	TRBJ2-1	CASSLSQAYNEQFF	TGCGCCAGCAGCTTGTCGCAGGCGTACAATGAGCAGTTCTTC
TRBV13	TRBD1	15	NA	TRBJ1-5	CASSFGTGDNQPQHF	TGTGCCAGCAGCTTCGGGACAGGGGACAATCAGCCCCAGCATTTT
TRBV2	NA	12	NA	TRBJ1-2	CASSERLYGYTF	TGTGCCAGCAGTGAGAGGCTCTATGGCTACACCTTC
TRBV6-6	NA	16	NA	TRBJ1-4	CASSYPARGSSEKLFF	TGTGCCAGCAGTTACCCGGCCAGGGGATCAAGCGAAAAACTGTTTTTT
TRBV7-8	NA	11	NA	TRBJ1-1	CASTRDAEAFF	TGTGCCAGCACGAGGGATGCTGAAGCTTTCTTT
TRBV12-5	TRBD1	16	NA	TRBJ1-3	CASGLAQGAYGNTIYF	TGTGCTAGTGGTTTGGCTCAGGGGGCGTACGGAAACACCATATATTTT
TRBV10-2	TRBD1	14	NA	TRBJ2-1	CASSVGQGVVEQFF	TGCGCCAGCAGTGTGGGACAGGGGGTGGTTGAGCAGTTCTTC
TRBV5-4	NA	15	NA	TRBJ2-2	CASSSVGGAPGELFF	TGTGCCAGCAGCTCGGTCGGAGGGGCCCCCGGGGAGCTGTTTTTT
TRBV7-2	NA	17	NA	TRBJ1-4	CASSTRPGGGTNEKLFF	TGTGCCAGCAGCACCCGACCGGGGGGCGGAACTAATGAAAAACTGTTTTTT
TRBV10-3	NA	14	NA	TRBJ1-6	CAISDGENNSPLHF	TGTGCCATCAGTGATGGGGAGAATAATTCACCCCTCCACTTT
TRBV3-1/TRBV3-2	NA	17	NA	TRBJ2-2	CASSQVLRGTDTGELFF	TGTGCCAGCAGCCAAGTATTGAGGGGGACGGACACCGGGGAGCTGTTTTTT
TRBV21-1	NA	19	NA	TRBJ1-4	CASSKATPLPGEPNEKLFF	TGTGCCAGCAGCAAAGCTACCCCCCTTCCCGGAGAACCTAATGAAAAACTGTTTTTT
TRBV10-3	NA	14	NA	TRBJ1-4	CATGVGERNEKLFF	TGTGCCACGGGTGTAGGAGAGAGAAATGAAAAACTGTTTTTT
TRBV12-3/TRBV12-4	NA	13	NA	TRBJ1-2	CASSLRQGYGYTF	TGTGCCAGCAGTCTTCGGCAGGGTTATGGCTACACCTTC
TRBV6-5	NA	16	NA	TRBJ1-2	CASSYKDPTGVYGYTF	TGTGCCAGCAGTTATAAGGACCCCACGGGAGTCTATGGCTACACCTTC
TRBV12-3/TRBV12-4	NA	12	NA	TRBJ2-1	CASSPSDNEQFF	TGTGCCAGCAGTCCCAGTGACAATGAGCAGTTCTTC
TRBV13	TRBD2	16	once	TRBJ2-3	CASSPGLAGTPDTQYF	TGTGCCAGCAGCCCGGGACTAGCGGGCACTCCAGATACGCAGTATTTT
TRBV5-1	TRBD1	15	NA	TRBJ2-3	CASSKGQGAQDTQYF	TGCGCCAGCAGCAAGGGACAGGGGGCGCAAGATACGCAGTATTTT
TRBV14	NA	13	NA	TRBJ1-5	CASSPRQNQPQHF	TGTGCCAGCAGCCCCAGACAGAATCAGCCCCAGCATTTT
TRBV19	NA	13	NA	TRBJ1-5	CASSIAGGQPQHF	TGTGCCAGTAGTATCGCGGGAGGTCAGCCCCAGCATTTT
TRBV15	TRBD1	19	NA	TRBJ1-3	CATSARDRGLLSSGNTIYF	TGTGCCACCAGCGCCAGGGACAGGGGGCTCTTAAGCTCTGGAAACACCATATATTTT
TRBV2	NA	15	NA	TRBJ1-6	CASTPREGMNSPLHF	TGTGCCAGCACCCCCCGGGAGGGGATGAATTCACCCCTCCACTTT
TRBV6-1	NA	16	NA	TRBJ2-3	CASSGRGGAGTDTQYF	TGTGCCAGCAGTGGGAGGGGGGGGGCGGGCACAGATACGCAGTATTTT
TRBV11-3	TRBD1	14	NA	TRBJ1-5	CASSSGQGAQPQHF	TGTGCCAGCAGCTCAGGACAGGGGGCTCAGCCCCAGCATTTT
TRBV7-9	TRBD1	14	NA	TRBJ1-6	CASSFGTANSPLHF	TGTGCCAGCAGCTTCGGGACAGCTAATTCACCCCTCCACTTT
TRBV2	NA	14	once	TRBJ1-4	CASRIQGTNEKLFF	TGTGCCAGCAGGATCCAGGGGACTAATGAAAAACTGTTTTTT
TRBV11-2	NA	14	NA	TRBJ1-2	CASSLDPWDTFTTF	TGTGCCAGCAGCTTAGATCCCTGGGACACATTCACCACCTTC
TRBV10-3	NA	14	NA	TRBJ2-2	CAIWAGVNTGELFF	TGTGCCATCTGGGCCGGGGTGAACACCGGGGAGCTGTTTTTT